This T cell receptor (beta chain) was found in a study of T cell changes during pregnancy in multiple sclerosis. V was trimmed by 4 bases and J by 4 bases, leaving 17 bases between them. CDR3 length equals 16 residues. Germline values: CDR1 SGHVS, CDR2 FQNEAQ. This table comes from immunoSEQ multiplex PCR, and its TCRdb copy is limited to in-frame clones, with some not included. The sample has some 97,000 clones, about 90% seen once. The sequencing used peripheral blood, collected after pregnancy. The TCR originated in a female donor with multiple sclerosis, enrolled in a pregnancy study. The chain has TRBV7-8 and TRBJ1-5; D is perhaps TRBD1 (5 bases). CDR3 in amino acids: CASSSRDWTGNQPQHF. The DNA of the CDR3 is TGTGCCAGCAGCTCCCGGGACTGGACTGGGAATCAGCCCCAGCATTTT. The full variable domain, its missing parts supplied by reference TRBV7-8 and TRBJ1-5, is GAGVSQSPRYKVAKRGQDVALRCDPISGHVSLFWYQQALGQGPEFLTYFQNEAQLDKSGLPSDRFFAERPEGSVSTLKIQRTQQEDSAVYLCASSSRDWTGNQPQHFGDGTRLSIL.